A single sample is the source of the 17 T cell receptor beta chains below, sequenced in a study of immune evolution from preneoplasia to lung adenocarcinoma. Profiled with immunoSEQ multiplex PCR; TCRdb holds only in-frame clones, not every one. The sample records about 14,000 clones, 80% being singletons. The sequencing sample was made of FFPE minimally invasive lung adenocarcinoma tissue. The receptors were gathered from a person between 65 and 79 years old with lung adenocarcinoma.

CDR3 in DNA: TGTGCCATCAGTGAGTCCAGCGGGGGCCTAAACACCGGGGAGCTGTTTTTT. This gives the protein CAISESSGGLNTGELFF. V gene TRBV10-3 combines with J gene TRBJ2-2, with 8 bases that match TRBD2. V was pared by 0 bases and J by 2 bases, with 5 bases of the junction left unmatched. The CDR3 is 17 amino acids. Germline-derived CDR1 and CDR2 are ENHRY and SYGVKD.

J is TRBJ1-6 and V is TRBV2; 10 positions match TRBD1. CDR1 is SNHLY and CDR2 is FYNNEI in the germline V gene. The CDR3 spans 14 residues. Losses at the gene ends were 7 bases for V and 6 bases for J; bases not matched to a gene: 3. Here the CDR3 DNA reads TGTGCCAGCACCCGGACAGGGGGTAATTCACCCCTCCACTTT. This codes for CASTRTGGNSPLHF. The whole variable domain, remainder taken from reference TRBV2 and TRBJ1-6, is EPEVTQTPSHQVTQMGQEVILRCVPISNHLYFYWYRQILGQKVEFLVSFYNNEISEKSEIFDDQFSVERPDGSNFTLKIRSTKLEDSAMYFCASTRTGGNSPLHFGNGTRLTVT.

The rearrangement links TRBV9 to TRBJ2-1; a possible D gene is TRBD2 (5 bases). V gave up 3 bases and J gave up 9 bases, with 13 bases separating them. Per germline, CDR1 SGDLS and CDR2 YYNGEE. The CDR3 extends over 13 amino acids. The CDR3 here is CASSGLDRGEQFF. CDR3 coding DNA: TGTGCCAGCAGCGGGTTGGACCGGGGTGAGCAGTTCTTC.

This clone was observed a single time. The chain carries TRBV2 and TRBJ1-2, with 9 bases lining up with TRBD1. Germline CDR1 SNHLY, CDR2 FYNNEI. V was pared by 6 bases and J by 6 bases, with 5 bases of the junction left unmatched. The CDR3 loop spans 13 amino acids. In DNA, the CDR3 is TGTGCCAGCAGAGGGACAGGGAAGAATGGCTACACCTTC. Its protein product is CASRGTGKNGYTF. The whole variable domain, filled in from reference TRBV2 and TRBJ1-2, reads EPEVTQTPSHQVTQMGQEVILRCVPISNHLYFYWYRQILGQKVEFLVSFYNNEISEKSEIFDDQFSVERPDGSNFTLKIRSTKLEDSAMYFCASRGTGKNGYTFGSGTRLTVV.

V is TRBV5-4 and J is TRBJ1-6; possible D gene TRBD1, 6 bases. Germline CDR1 and CDR2: SGHNT and YYREEE (reference sequence). The CDR3 runs to 14 residues. Trimming removed 0 bases at V and 6 bases at J, with 7 bases between. The CDR3, as DNA: TGTGCCAGCAGCTTGGGGACAGCTAATTCACCCCTCCACTTT. Translation gives CASSLGTANSPLHF. Variable domain in full (rest from reference TRBV5-4 and TRBJ1-6): ETGVTQSPTHLIKTRGQQVTLRCSSQSGHNTVSWYQQALGQGPQFIFQYYREEENGRGNFPPRFSGLQFPNYSSELNVNALELDDSALYLCASSLGTANSPLHFGNGTRLTVT.

This sequence joins TRBV28 and TRBJ2-1, with 12 nucleotides matching TRBD1. J lost 7 bases, V lost 4 bases, and 8 bases had no gene match. Germline CDR1 is MDHEN and CDR2 is SYDVKM. The CDR3 runs to 16 residues. DNA for the CDR3: TGTGCCAGCAGTTCGCCGGGACAGGGGGCGCGAAATGAGCAGTTCTTC. Translation gives CASSSPGQGARNEQFF.

In this sample, this clone turned up a few times. The CDR3 DNA sequence: TGTGCCAGCAGCTTAGGAGTAGGAGGCACAGATACGCAGTATTTT. Its protein is CASSLGVGGTDTQYF. This rearrangement joins TRBV7-8 to TRBJ2-3; D is uncertain. Germline lookup yields CDR1 SGHVS and CDR2 FQNEAQ. Between the trimmed V and J ends, which lost 1 base and 1 base, there was a span of 9 bases. The CDR3 is 15 amino acids.

The chain has TRBV4-1 and TRBJ1-5, with D perhaps matching TRBD1 (5 bases). Looked up from germline, CDR1 is MGHRA and CDR2 is YSYEKL. CDR3 length: 14 residues. Between the trimmed V and J ends, which lost 2 bases and 6 bases, there was a span of 11 bases. CDR3 bases: TGCGCCAGCAGCCAATCTAGGGGTTCTCAGCCCCAGCATTTT. Its protein product is CASSQSRGSQPQHF.

V and J are TRBV27 and TRBJ1-5; 7 bases match TRBD1. The CDR3 covers 14 residues. After removal of 8 bases from V and 5 bases from J, the junction contained 9 bases not matched to a gene. The V gene's germline CDR1 is MNHEY and CDR2 SMNVEV (reference sequence). The CDR3 region is CASSSQGFYQPQHF. The CDR3 DNA reads as TGTGCCAGCTCGTCACAGGGGTTTTATCAGCCCCAGCATTTT.

The V call is TRBV7-8, the J call TRBJ1-5, with D unresolved. The CDR3 consists of 12 residues. Germline assignment: CDR1 SGHVS and CDR2 FQNEAQ. V shed 0 bases and J shed 10 bases, with 7 bases lying between them. DNA for the CDR3: TGTGCCAGCAGCTTAGCCGAGCAACCCCAGCATTTT. Protein: CASSLAEQPQHF.

CDR3 nucleotide sequence: TGTGCCAGCAGCTTAGTGGCTGGGGAAAAACTGTTTTTT. Its protein product is CASSLVAGEKLFF. This rearrangement joins TRBV7-9 to TRBJ1-4, with D hard to call. The CDR3 covers 13 residues. V was cut by 1 base and J by 8 bases, with 8 bases left in between. CDR1 and CDR2 from the germline V gene are SEHNR and FQNEAQ (reference sequence). Together with reference TRBV7-9 and TRBJ1-4, the CDR3 gives the full variable domain: DTGVSQNPRHKITKRGQNVTFRCDPISEHNRLYWYRQTLGQGPEFLTYFQNEAQLEKSRLLSDRFSAERPKGSFSTLEIQRTEQGDSAMYLCASSLVAGEKLFFGSGTQLSVL.

The chain recombines TRBV15 with TRBJ2-7, with 7 bases that match TRBD2. The CDR3 is 12 residues long. Trimming at V came to 5 bases and at J to 9 bases, leaving 7 bases not matched to a gene. CDR1 and CDR2 (germline): LNHNV, YYDKDF (reference sequence). The CDR3, as DNA: TGTGCCACCAGCGGACTAGGGTATGGGCAGTACTTC. Its protein is CATSGLGYGQYF.

This chain connects TRBV7-9 to TRBJ1-2, with D perhaps matching TRBD1 (5 bases). Trimming cost V 7 bases and J 6 bases, with 18 bases left between them. CDR3 length: 14 amino acids. Germline V lookup: CDR1 SEHNR, CDR2 FQNEAQ (reference sequence). Here the CDR3 DNA reads TGTGCCAGCAACCCAGCCGGGGGGGGAGATGGCTACACCTTC. Translation gives CASNPAGGGDGYTF.

The chain has TRBV6-6 and TRBJ2-7; D unclear. The V and J ends lost 2 bases and 3 bases respectively, with 8 bases between them. The CDR3 loop spans 13 amino acids. CDR1 and CDR2 (germline): MNHNY, SVGAGI (reference sequence). CDR3 nucleotide sequence: TGTGCCAGCAGTTACGGACCGGACTACGAGCAGTACTTC. Translated: CASSYGPDYEQYF.

This chain links TRBV11-2 with TRBJ1-2, with 7 positions matching TRBD1. The trim removed 1 base at V and 4 bases at J, leaving 0 bases unmatched. Germline V gene lookup returns CDR1 SGHAT and CDR2 FQNNGV. This CDR3 is built from 13 residues. The DNA for the CDR3 is TGTGCCAGCAGCTTAGGGACAGGCTATGGCTACACCTTC. Translated: CASSLGTGYGYTF.

The chain combines TRBV19 with TRBJ2-3; TRBD1 agrees at 7 bases. Germline V lookup: CDR1 LNHDA, CDR2 SQIVND (reference sequence). CDR3 size: 14 residues. Losses at the gene ends were 6 bases for V and 1 base for J; bases not matched to a gene: 4. CDR3: CASRRDRGTDTQYF. In nucleotides, the CDR3 is TGTGCCAGTAGACGGGACAGAGGCACAGATACGCAGTATTTT. Full variable domain (remainder filled in from reference TRBV19 and TRBJ2-3): DGGITQSPKYLFRKEGQNVTLSCEQNLNHDAMYWYRQDPGQGLRLIYYSQIVNDFQKGDIAEGYSVSREKKESFPLTVTSAQKNPTAFYLCASRRDRGTDTQYFGPGTRLTVL.

The rearrangement links TRBV19 to TRBJ2-3; D is uncertain. The CDR3 loop spans 14 amino acids. Germline V gives CDR1 LNHDA, CDR2 SQIVND (reference sequence). V was shortened by 5 bases and J by 1 base, with 10 bases between the two germline ends. The CDR3 DNA reads TGTGCCAGTAGTCCTGGTGGAGGCACAGATACGCAGTATTTT. Residues: CASSPGGGTDTQYF.